A selection of T cell receptor beta chains follows, all from one sample in a study of blood T cells in healthy people across ages. Using its own MiXCR run on the 5' RACE reads, TCRdb lists one record per CDR3 protein. The table includes about 1.6 million distinct CDR3 sequences, roughly 32% detected once. The source material was blood. The receptors stem from a woman under 40 in good health. The CDR3 runs from the conserved cysteine through the conserved F or W. The D gene is left open where the match is weak. A row's size may be missing; if present it is once, few, many or a size class.

TRBD2	few	TRBJ2-2	TRBV6-2/TRBV6-3	CATRLAGNTGELFF	TGTGCCACCCGACTAGCGGGAAACACCGGGGAGCTGTTTTTT
.	few	TRBJ2-5	TRBV5-1	CASSLVGGVKSETQYF	TGCGCCAGCAGCTTGGTTGGCGGGGTAAAGTCAGAGACCCAGTACTTC
.	.	TRBJ2-7	TRBV5-4	CASSPGPGMGYEQYF	TGTGCCAGCAGCCCCGGACCGGGGATGGGGTACGAGCAGTACTTC
.	few	TRBJ2-1	TRBV6-5	CASSQGRGPNNEQFF	TGTGCCAGCAGCCAGGGTCGGGGGCCAAACAATGAGCAGTTCTTC
TRBD1	few	TRBJ2-5	TRBV6-2/TRBV6-3	CASSLQGAVETQYF	TGTGCCAGCAGTTTACAGGGGGCGGTGGAGACCCAGTACTTC
TRBD1	.	TRBJ2-7	TRBV15	CATSVRDRPYEQYF	TGTGCCACCAGCGTCCGGGACAGACCCTACGAGCAGTACTTC
TRBD1	once	TRBJ2-7	TRBV27	CASRVALGQGRSEQYF	TGTGCCAGCAGAGTAGCCCTGGGACAGGGCAGAAGCGAGCAGTACTTC
TRBD2	.	TRBJ2-3	TRBV10-3	CASKPQASGGEDTQYF	TGTGCCTCGAAACCACAGGCTAGCGGGGGAGAAGATACGCAGTATTTT
.	many	TRBJ2-1	TRBV10-3	CAISTGSSYNEQFF	TGTGCCATCAGTACAGGGTCCTCCTACAATGAGCAGTTCTTC
.	few	TRBJ2-1	TRBV4-1	CASSQWPSGSLLNEQFF	TGCGCCAGCAGCCAATGGCCGAGCGGTTCCTTACTGAATGAGCAGTTCTTC
TRBD1	few	TRBJ1-2	TRBV27	CASSPTGEGYTF	TGTGCCAGCAGTCCCACAGGGGAGGGCTACACCTTC
TRBD2	.	TRBJ2-5	TRBV27	CASSAMGLAGETQYF	TGTGCCAGCAGTGCCATGGGACTAGCGGGAGAGACCCAGTACTTC
TRBD2	few	TRBJ2-7	TRBV7-8	CASSLGPGTSGRREQYF	TGTGCCAGCAGCTTAGGACCTGGGACTAGCGGGAGGCGGGAGCAGTACTTC
.	.	TRBJ2-1	TRBV5-1	CASSLNRPEDEQFF	TGCGCCAGCAGCTTGAACCGCCCGGAGGATGAGCAGTTCTTC
TRBD1	.	TRBJ2-7	TRBV6-1	CASSPGTVSEQYF	TGTGCCAGCAGCCCCGGGACAGTTTCCGAGCAGTACTTC
.	.	TRBJ2-3	TRBV10-3	CAISASSAFTDTQYF	TGTGCCATCAGTGCCTCTAGCGCCTTCACAGATACGCAGTATTTT
.	.	TRBJ2-7	TRBV27	CASRTRTGPHEQYF	TGTGCCAGCAGGACCCGAACTGGGCCCCACGAGCAGTACTTC
.	many	TRBJ2-3	TRBV29-1	CSVARFRPSTDTQYF	TGCAGCGTTGCCCGGTTCCGGCCGAGCACAGATACGCAGTATTTT
.	many	TRBJ2-7	TRBV6-9	CASSYAGIGSYEQYF	TGTGCCAGCAGTTATGCAGGGATAGGCTCCTACGAGCAGTACTTC
.	.	TRBJ1-2	TRBV11-2	CASSSGLSYGYTF	TGTGCCAGCAGCTCCGGACTCAGCTATGGCTACACCTTC
.	.	TRBJ2-5	TRBV3-1	CASSPLPGETQYF	TGTGCCAGCAGCCCTCTGCCTGGAGAGACCCAGTACTTC
TRBD1	.	TRBJ2-3	TRBV2	CASSEGTGLDTQYF	TGTGCCAGCAGTGAGGGGACAGGGCTAGATACGCAGTATTTT
.	few	TRBJ2-1	TRBV11-1	CASSSMSGETQFF	TGTGCCAGCAGCTCTATGTCTGGAGAGACCCAGTTCTTC
.	.	TRBJ2-3	TRBV20-1	CSASTGASTDTQYF	TGCAGTGCTAGTACTGGGGCTAGCACAGATACGCAGTATTTT
.	.	TRBJ2-3	TRBV4-1	CASREGLSSTDTQYF	TGCGCCAGCAGAGAGGGGCTTTCAAGCACAGATACGCAGTATTTT